The clone carrying this TCR beta chain showed up many times. Its antigen is currently unknown. This sample was included in a study of identical twins. Findings and caveats of the study: Abundant beta clonotypes from cord blood bore fewer insertions; memory repertoires lacked this pattern. Cross-sectional statistics, not tracking of the same donors, supported the conclusions. Monozygotic twins shared more out-of-frame TCR alpha than recombination models predicted. Among out-of-frame alpha sequences shared by twins, low generation probability occurred in excess.

One entry per CDR3 protein, called by TCRdb with MiXCR from the 5' RACE reads. The sample yields a few hundred thousand distinct CDR3 sequences, approximately 10% seen once. Trimming left V 1 base short and J 2 bases short, with 9 bases between. The CDR3 totals 15 residues. CDR1 SGHVS and CDR2 FQNEAQ come from the germline V gene. These data were also reused for a study on yellow fever vaccine responses in identical twins.

This sequence originates from a woman younger than 35 in good health. Sequencing was carried out using PBMCs. J is TRBJ2-1 and V is TRBV7-8; weak D call: TRBD2 (7 bases). The CDR3 here is CASSLEGGPYNEQFF. DNA for the CDR3: TGTGCCAGCAGCTTAGAGGGGGGGCCCTACAATGAGCAGTTCTTC.